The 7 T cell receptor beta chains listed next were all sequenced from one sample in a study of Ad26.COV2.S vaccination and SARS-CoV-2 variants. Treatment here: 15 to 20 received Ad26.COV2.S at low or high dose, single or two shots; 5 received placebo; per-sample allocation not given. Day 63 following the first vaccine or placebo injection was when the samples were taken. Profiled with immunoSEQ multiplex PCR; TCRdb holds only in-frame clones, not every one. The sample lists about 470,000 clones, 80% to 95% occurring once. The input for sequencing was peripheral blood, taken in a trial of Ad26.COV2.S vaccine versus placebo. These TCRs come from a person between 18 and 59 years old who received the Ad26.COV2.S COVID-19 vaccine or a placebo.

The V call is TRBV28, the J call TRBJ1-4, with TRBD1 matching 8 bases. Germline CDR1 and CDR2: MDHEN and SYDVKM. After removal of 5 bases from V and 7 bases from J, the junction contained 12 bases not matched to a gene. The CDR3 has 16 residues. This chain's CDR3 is CASSLLLAGGFEKLFF. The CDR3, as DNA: TGTGCCAGCAGTCTCCTTCTGGCAGGGGGCTTTGAAAAACTGTTTTTT.

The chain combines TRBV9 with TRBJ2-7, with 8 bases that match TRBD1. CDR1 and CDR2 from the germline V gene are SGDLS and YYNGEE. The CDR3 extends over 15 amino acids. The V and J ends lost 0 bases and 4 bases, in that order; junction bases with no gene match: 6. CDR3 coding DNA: TGTGCCAGCAGCGTAGAGCCAGGGGGCGCATACGAGCAGTACTTC. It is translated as CASSVEPGGAYEQYF.

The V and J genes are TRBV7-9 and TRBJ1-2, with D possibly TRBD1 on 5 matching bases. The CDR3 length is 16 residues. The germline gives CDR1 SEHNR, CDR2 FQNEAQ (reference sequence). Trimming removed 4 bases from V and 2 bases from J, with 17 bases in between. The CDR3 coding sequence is TGTGCCAGCAGCTACCCAAAGGACGGGGGGAACTATGGCTACACCTTC. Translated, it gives CASSYPKDGGNYGYTF. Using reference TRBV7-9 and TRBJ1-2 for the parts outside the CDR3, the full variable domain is DTGVSQNPRHKITKRGQNVTFRCDPISEHNRLYWYRQTLGQGPEFLTYFQNEAQLEKSRLLSDRFSAERPKGSFSTLEIQRTEQGDSAMYLCASSYPKDGGNYGYTFGSGTRLTVV.

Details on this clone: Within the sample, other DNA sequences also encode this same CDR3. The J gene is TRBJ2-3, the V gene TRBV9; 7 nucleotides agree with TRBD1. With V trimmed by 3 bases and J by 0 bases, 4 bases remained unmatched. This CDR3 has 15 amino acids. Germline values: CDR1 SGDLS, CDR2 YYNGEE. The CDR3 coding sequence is TGTGCCAGCAGCGCCGGGGACAGAAGCACAGATACGCAGTATTTT. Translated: CASSAGDRSTDTQYF.

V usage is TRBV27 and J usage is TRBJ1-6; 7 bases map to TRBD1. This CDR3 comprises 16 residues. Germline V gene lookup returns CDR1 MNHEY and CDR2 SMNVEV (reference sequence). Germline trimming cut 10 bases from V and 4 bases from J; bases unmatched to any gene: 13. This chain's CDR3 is CATRPSPTGYNSPLHF. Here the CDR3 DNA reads TGTGCCACCAGACCCTCTCCGACAGGGTATAATTCACCCCTCCACTTT.

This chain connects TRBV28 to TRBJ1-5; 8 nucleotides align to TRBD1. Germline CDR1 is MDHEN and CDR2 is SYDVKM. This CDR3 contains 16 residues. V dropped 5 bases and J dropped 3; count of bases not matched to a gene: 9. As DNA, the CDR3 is TGTGCCAGCAGTGTCCCGCAGGGGGCGAACAATCAGCCCCAGCATTTT. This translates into CASSVPQGANNQPQHF.

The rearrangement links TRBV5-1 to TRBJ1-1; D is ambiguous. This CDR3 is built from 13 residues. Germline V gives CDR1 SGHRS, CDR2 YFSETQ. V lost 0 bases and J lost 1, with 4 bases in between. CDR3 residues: CASSLGSNTEAFF. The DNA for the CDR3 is TGCGCCAGCAGCTTGGGTTCGAACACTGAAGCTTTCTTT.